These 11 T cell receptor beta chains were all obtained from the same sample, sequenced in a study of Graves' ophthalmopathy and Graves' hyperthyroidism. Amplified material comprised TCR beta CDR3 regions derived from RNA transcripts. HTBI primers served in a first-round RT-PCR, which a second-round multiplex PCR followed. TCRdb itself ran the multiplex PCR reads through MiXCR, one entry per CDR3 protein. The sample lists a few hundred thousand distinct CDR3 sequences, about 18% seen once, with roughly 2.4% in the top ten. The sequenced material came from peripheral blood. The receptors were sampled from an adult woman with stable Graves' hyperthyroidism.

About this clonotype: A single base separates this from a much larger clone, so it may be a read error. The DNA for the CDR3 is TGTGCCAGCAACTCTCAGGGGACTAGGGCCAACGTCCTGACTTTC. Translation gives CASNSQGTRANVLTF. This chain links TRBV12-3 or TRBV12-4 with TRBJ2-6; TRBD2 might be the D (7 bases). The V gene lost 7 bases and the J gene lost 5 bases, with 15 bases spanning the gap. The CDR3 sequence is 15 residues long.

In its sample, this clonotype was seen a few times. Written as DNA, the CDR3 is TGTGCCACCGGTGGCCAGACTAGCGGGAGGGCCAAAACCCTCCAAGAGACCCAGTACTTC. As protein: CATGGQTSGRAKTLQETQYF. The chain has TRBV24-1 and TRBJ2-5; 14 bases fit TRBD2. With V trimmed by 9 bases and J by 1 base, 18 bases remained unmatched. CDR3 size: 20 residues. In germline, CDR1 is KGHDR, CDR2 SFDVKD.

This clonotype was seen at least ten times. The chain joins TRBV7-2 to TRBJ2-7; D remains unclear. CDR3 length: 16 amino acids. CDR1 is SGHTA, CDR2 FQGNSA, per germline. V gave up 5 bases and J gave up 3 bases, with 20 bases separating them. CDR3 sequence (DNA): TGTGCCAGCAGCCCCGACGGGCTTGGCCCGTTCTACGAGCAGTACTTC. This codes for CASSPDGLGPFYEQYF.

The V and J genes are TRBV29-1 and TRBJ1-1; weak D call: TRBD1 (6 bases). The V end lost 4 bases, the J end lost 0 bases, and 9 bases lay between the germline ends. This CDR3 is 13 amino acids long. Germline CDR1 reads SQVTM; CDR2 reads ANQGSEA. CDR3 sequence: CSVAQGLNTEAFF. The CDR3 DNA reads TGCAGCGTTGCCCAGGGGTTGAACACTGAAGCTTTCTTT.

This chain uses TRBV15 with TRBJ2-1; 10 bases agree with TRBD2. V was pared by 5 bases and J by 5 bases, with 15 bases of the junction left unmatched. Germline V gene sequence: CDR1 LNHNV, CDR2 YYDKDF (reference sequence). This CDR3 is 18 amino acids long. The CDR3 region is CATSPHLGAGGIDNEQFF. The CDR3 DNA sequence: TGTGCCACCAGCCCCCACCTCGGAGCGGGAGGGATTGACAATGAGCAGTTCTTC.

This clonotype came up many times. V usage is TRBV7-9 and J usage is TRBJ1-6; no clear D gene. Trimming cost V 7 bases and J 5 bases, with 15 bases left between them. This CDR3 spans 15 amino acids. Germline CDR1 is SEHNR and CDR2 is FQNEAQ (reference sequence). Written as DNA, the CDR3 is TGTGCCAGCACAGCTTCCGGTAACAATAATTCACCCCTCCACTTT. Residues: CASTASGNNNSPLHF.

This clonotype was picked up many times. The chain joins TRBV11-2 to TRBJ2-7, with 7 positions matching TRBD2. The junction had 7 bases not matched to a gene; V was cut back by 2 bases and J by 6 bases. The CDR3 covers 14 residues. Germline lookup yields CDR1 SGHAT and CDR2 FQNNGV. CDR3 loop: CASSLSWPSGEQYF. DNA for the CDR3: TGTGCCAGCAGCTTAAGTTGGCCTAGCGGCGAGCAGTACTTC.

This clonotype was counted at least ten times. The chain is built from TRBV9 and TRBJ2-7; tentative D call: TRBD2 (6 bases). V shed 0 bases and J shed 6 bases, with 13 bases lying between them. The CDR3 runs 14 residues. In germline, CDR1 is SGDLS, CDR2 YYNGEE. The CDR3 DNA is TGTGCCAGCAGCGTAGAGGCGGGGAGAGGCGAGCAGTACTTC. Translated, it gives CASSVEAGRGEQYF.

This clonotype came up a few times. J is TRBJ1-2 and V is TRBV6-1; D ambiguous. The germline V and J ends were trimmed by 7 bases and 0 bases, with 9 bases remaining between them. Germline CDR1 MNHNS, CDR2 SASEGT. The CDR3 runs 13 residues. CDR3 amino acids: CASKEVPNYGYTF. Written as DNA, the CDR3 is TGTGCCAGCAAAGAGGTTCCTAACTATGGCTACACCTTC.

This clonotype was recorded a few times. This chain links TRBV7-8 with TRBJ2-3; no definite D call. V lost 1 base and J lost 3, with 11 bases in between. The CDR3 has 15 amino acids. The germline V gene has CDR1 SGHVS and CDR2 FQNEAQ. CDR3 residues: CASSLVRSKTDTQYF. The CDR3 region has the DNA TGTGCCAGCAGCTTAGTTAGATCAAAGACAGATACGCAGTATTTT.

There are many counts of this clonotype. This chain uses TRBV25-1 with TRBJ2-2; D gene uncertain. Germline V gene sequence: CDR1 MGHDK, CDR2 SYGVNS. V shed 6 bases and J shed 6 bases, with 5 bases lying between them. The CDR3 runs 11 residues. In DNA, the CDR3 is TGTGCCAGCAGGGACGCCGGGGAGCTGTTTTTT. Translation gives CASRDAGELFF.